This TCR beta chain was sequenced during a study of brain T cells in children with intractable seizures. Time point defined: blood from clinic visit 5 months post-surgery; TSC patient then seizure free. The sequenced cases were selected for having the highest brain T cell transcript signatures. Patients received at least one anti-epileptic drug before surgery. Notes on the study in general: Clones missing pre-surgery may reflect undersampling of that blood sample. HCMV serostatus was not known, and viral specificity came from CDR3 similarity only.

This clone came up a few times. Its specificity is not known. This table comes from immunoSEQ multiplex PCR, and its TCRdb copy is limited to in-frame clones, with some not included. Of hundreds of thousands of clones detected, 85% to 95% appear once; the ten largest clones hold 4.5% to 7%. This CDR3 spans 14 amino acids. Germline lookup yields CDR1 MDHEN and CDR2 SYDVKM. V lost 7 bases, J lost 3 bases, and 15 bases lay in between. This chain connects TRBV28 to TRBJ1-2, with a weak D call TRBD1 (6 bases). The starting material was peripheral blood, obtained less than 6 months after surgery. This clonotype was obtained from a boy younger than two with tuberous sclerosis and intractable seizures. CDR3 region: CASTLRGGYYGYTF. As DNA, the CDR3 is TGTGCCAGCACCCTCAGGGGCGGATACTATGGCTACACCTTC.